This T cell receptor beta chain derives from a study of T-cell reconstitution after alpha-beta-depleted transplantation in children. General study results and limits: The origin of alpha-beta T cells about two months after transplant was reportedly several hundred expanded graft clones.

Unique molecular identifiers were built into the TCRbeta library. Using its own MiXCR run on the PCR reads, TCRdb lists one record per CDR3 protein. The profile covers some 460,000 distinct CDR3 sequences, with roughly 15% appearing a single time and roughly 27% taken by the ten largest. Details on this clonotype: The antigen remains unidentified.

The TCR originated in a boy under two years old who had a stem cell transplant for Wiskott-Aldrich syndrome, so the T cells may come from the graft donor. The sequences come from PBMCs, mostly from graft donor cells, collected 360 days after TCRalphabeta/CD19-depleted stem cell transplant.

For the CDR3, the DNA is TGCGCCAGCAGCTTGGCCGACTGGCGGGGGGGCTTCCTGACTTTC. The encoded protein is CASSLADWRGGFLTF. V is TRBV5-1 and J is TRBJ2-6; 9 bases line up with TRBD2. There are 15 residues in the CDR3. V lost 0 bases, J lost 14 bases, and 9 bases stayed unmatched. Germline loops: CDR1 SGHRS, CDR2 YFSETQ.